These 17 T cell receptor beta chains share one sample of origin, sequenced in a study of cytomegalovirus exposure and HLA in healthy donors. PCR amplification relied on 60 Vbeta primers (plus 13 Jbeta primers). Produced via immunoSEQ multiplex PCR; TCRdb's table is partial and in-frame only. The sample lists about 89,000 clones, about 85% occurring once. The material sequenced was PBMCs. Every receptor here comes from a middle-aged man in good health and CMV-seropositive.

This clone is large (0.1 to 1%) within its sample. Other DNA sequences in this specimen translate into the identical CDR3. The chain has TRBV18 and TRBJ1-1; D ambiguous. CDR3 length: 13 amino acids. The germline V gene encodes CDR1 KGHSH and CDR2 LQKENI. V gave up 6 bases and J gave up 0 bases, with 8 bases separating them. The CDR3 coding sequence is TGTGCCAGCTCCCCTACTATGAACACTGAAGCTTTCTTT. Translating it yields CASSPTMNTEAFF.

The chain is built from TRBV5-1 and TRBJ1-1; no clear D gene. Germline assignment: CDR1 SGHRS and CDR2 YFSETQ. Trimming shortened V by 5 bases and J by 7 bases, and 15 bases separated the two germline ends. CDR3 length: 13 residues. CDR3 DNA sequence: TGCGCCAGCAGGGATCTGACTGGAAGTGAAGCTTTCTTT. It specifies CASRDLTGSEAFF.

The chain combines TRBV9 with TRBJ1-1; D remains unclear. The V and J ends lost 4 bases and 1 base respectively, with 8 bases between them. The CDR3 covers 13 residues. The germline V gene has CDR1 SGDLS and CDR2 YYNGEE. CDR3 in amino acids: CASSTRGNTEAFF. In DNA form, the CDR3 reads TGTGCCAGCAGCACCCGGGGGAACACTGAAGCTTTCTTT.

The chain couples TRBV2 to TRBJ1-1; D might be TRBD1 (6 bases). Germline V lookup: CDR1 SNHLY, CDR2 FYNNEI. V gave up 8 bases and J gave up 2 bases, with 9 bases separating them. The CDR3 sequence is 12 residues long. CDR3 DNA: TGTGCCAGCCGGACAGCCAACACTGAAGCTTTCTTT. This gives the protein CASRTANTEAFF.

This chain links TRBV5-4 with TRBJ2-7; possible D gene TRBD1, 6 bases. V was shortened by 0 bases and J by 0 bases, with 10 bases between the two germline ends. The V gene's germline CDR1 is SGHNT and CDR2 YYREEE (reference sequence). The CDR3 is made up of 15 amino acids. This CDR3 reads CASSLVGASSYEQYF. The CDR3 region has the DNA TGTGCCAGCAGCTTGGTGGGGGCAAGCTCCTACGAGCAGTACTTC.

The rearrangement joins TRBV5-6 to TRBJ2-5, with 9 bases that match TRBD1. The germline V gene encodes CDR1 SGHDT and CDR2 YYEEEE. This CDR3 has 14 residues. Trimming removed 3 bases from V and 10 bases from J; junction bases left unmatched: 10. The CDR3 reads CASSWGDRAGDQYF. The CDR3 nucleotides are TGTGCCAGCAGCTGGGGGGACAGGGCGGGAGACCAGTACTTC.

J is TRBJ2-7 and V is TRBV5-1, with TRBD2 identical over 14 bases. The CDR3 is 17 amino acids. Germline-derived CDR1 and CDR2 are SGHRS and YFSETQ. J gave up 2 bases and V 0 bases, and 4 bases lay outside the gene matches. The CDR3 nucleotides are TGCGCCAGCAGCTTGGCCGGACTAGCGGGAGGAACCTACGAGCAGTACTTC. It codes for CASSLAGLAGGTYEQYF.

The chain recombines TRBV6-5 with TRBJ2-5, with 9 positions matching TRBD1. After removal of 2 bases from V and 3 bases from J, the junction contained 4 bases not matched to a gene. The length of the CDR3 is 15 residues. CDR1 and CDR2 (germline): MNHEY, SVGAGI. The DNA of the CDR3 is TGTGCCAGCAGTTACGCCGGGACAGGGAAAGAGACCCAGTACTTC. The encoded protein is CASSYAGTGKETQYF.

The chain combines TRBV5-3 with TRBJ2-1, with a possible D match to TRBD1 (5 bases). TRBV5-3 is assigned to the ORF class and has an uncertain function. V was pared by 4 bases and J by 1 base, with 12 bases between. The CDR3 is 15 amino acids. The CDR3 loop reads CARSPITGSYNEQFF. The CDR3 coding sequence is TGTGCCAGAAGCCCGATCACAGGATCCTACAATGAGCAGTTCTTC.

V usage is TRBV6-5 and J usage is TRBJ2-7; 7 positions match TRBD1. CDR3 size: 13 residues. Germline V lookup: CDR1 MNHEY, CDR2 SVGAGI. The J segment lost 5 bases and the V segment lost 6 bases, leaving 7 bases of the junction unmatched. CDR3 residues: CASRPRQGDEQYF. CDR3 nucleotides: TGTGCCAGCAGGCCCCGACAGGGCGACGAGCAGTACTTC.

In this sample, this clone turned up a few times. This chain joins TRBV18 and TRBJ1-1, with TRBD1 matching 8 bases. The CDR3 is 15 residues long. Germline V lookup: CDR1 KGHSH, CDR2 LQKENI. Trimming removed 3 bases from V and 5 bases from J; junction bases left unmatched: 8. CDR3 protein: CASSPGPGGRTEAFF. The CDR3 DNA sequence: TGTGCCAGCTCACCCGGGCCAGGGGGCAGGACTGAAGCTTTCTTT.

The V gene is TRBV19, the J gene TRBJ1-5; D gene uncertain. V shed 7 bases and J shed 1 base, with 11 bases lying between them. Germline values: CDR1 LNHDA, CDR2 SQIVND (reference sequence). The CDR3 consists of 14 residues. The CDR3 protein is CASIEGRSNQPQHF. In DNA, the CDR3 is TGTGCCAGTATAGAGGGCAGGAGCAATCAGCCCCAGCATTTT.

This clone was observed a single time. CDR3: CASSEERITDTQYF. For the CDR3, the DNA is TGTGCCAGCAGTGAAGAGAGGATCACAGATACGCAGTATTTT. This chain connects TRBV6-1 to TRBJ2-3; no firm D call. Germline values: CDR1 MNHNS, CDR2 SASEGT. This CDR3 spans 14 amino acids. The V end lost 1 base, the J end lost 2 bases, and 7 bases lay between the germline ends.

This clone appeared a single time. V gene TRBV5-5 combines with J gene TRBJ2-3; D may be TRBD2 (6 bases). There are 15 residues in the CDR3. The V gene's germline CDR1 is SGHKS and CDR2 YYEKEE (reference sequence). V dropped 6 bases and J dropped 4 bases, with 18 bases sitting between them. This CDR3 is CASTAGARGSDTQYF. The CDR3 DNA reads TGTGCCAGCACCGCCGGGGCACGGGGGTCAGATACGCAGTATTTT.

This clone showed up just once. CDR3 region: CSVKPGTRAETQYF. The CDR3 DNA sequence: TGCAGCGTGAAGCCCGGGACTAGGGCAGAGACCCAGTACTTC. This chain uses TRBV29-1 with TRBJ2-5; TRBD2 agrees at 8 bases. The germline V gene encodes CDR1 SQVTM and CDR2 ANQGSEA. With 6 bases clipped from V and 4 bases from J, the junction kept 10 bases outside the gene matches. CDR3 length equals 14 residues.

CDR3: CASSLGGYSNQPQHF. As DNA, the CDR3 is TGTGCCAGCAGCTTGGGAGGCTATAGCAATCAGCCCCAGCATTTT. The rearrangement joins TRBV5-5 to TRBJ1-5; no clear D gene. Germline V lookup: CDR1 SGHKS, CDR2 YYEKEE (reference sequence). There are 15 residues in the CDR3. Trimming took off 0 bases at V and 0 bases at J, with 7 bases between the two ends.

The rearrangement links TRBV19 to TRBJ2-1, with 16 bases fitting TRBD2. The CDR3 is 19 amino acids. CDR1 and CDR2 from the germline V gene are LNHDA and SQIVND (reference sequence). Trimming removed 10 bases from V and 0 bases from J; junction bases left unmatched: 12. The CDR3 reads CATTWAGLAGGPSYNEQFF. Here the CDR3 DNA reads TGTGCCACGACTTGGGCGGGACTAGCGGGAGGGCCCTCCTACAATGAGCAGTTCTTC.